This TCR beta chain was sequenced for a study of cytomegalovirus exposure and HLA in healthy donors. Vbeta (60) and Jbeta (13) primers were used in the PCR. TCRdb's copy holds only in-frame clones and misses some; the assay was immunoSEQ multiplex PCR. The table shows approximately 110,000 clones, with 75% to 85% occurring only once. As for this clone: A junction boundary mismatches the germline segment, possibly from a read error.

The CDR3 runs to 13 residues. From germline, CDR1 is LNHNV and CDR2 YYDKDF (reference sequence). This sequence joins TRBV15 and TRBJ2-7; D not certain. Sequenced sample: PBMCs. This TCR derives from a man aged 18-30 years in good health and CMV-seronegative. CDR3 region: CATSRGSDGETSF. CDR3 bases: TGTGCCACCAGCAGAGGTTCCGACGGAGAAACTTCGTTC. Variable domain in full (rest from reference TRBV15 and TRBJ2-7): DAMVIQNPRYQVTQFGKPVTLSCSQTLNHNVMYWYQQKSSQAPKLLFHYYDKDFNNEADTPDNFQSRRPNTSFCFLDIRSPGLGDTAMYLCATSRGSDGETSFGPGTRLTVT.